Here is one T cell receptor (beta chain) with its context. Libraries were prepared by immunoSEQ multiplex PCR; TCRdb keeps only in-frame clonotypes and omits some of them. This table holds 550,000 to 850,000 clones, roughly 70% found once. This entry belongs to a study of shared clonotypes between healthy human individuals. V lost 5 bases and J 1 base, leaving 14 bases between the germline ends. CDR1 is SGHAT, CDR2 FQNNGV, per germline. This CDR3 has 15 amino acids. The source of this sequence is a woman aged 30 to 39 in good health. The specimen sequenced was memory CD4+ T cells sorted from blood. Subset given: CD45RA-negative fraction. The chain is built from TRBV11-2 and TRBJ1-1; a weak D match, TRBD1 (6 bases). Here the CDR3 reads CASSTPRGPNTEAFF. Here the CDR3 DNA reads TGTGCCAGCAGCACCCCCCGGGGGCCGAACACTGAAGCTTTCTTT.